The subject of this entry is one T cell receptor beta chain. Its specificity is unknown. An end of the junction does not agree with germline; a read error may underlie this. The graft donor-derived T-allo10 cells reportedly recognize host alloantigens, are anergic, and suppress alloantigen-specifically. MiXCR, run by TCRdb on the reads, gives a single entry per CDR3 protein. The sample includes around 62,000 distinct CDR3 sequences, about 69% of them seen just once. These data come from a study of type 1 regulatory T cells. For the study at large: This in vitro CD4 product, T-allo10, is enriched for Tr1 cells and alloantigen-specific.

Per germline, CDR1 SSHAT and CDR2 FNYEAQ (reference sequence). The CDR3 extends over 15 amino acids. The chain links TRBV7-7 to TRBJ2-1, with 13 bases aligning to TRBD2. What was sequenced was cultured T cells, either the whole culture or a sorted T cell fraction (not recorded which). Specified subset: Tr1-enriched cell product generated in vitro against host alloantigens. The clonotype comes from a human donor in good health. CDR3 sequence reads: CASSSGLAGVNEQLF. DNA for the CDR3: TGTGCCAGCAGCTCAGGACTAGCGGGAGTTAATGAGCAGTTATTC.